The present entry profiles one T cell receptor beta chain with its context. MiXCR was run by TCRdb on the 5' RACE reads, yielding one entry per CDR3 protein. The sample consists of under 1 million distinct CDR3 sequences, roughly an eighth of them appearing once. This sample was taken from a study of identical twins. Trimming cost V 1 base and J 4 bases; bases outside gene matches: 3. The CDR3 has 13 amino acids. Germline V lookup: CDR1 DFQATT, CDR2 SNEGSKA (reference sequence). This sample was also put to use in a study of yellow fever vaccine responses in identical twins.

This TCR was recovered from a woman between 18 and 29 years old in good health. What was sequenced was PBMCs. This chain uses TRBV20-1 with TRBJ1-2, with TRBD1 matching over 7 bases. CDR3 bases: TGCAGTGCTAGAGTTGACAGGGTCTATGGCTACACCTTC. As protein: CSARVDRVYGYTF.